Listed below are T cell receptor beta chains from one sample, sequenced in a study of blood T cells in healthy people across ages. TCRdb called the 5' RACE reads again in MiXCR, with one record for every CDR3 protein. This sample has 1.5 million to 2 million distinct CDR3 sequences, with around half found just once. The sequencing sample was made of blood. All receptors come from a middle-aged woman in good health. Both conserved end residues are part of each CDR3. D genes are given only for firm matches. Not all rows give a size; the values are once, few, many and, for expanded clones, a class.

D gene,clone size,J gene,V gene,CDR3 DNA,CDR3 protein
-,few,TRBJ2-5,TRBV7-2,TGTGCCAGCAGCTCGCTCGACAGCCAAGAGACCCAGTACTTC,CASSSLDSQETQYF
-,few,TRBJ2-5,TRBV7-2,TGTGCCAGCAGCCCGCTAGGTTCCCAAGAGACCCAGTACTTC,CASSPLGSQETQYF
TRBD2,-,TRBJ2-1,TRBV7-2,TGTGCCAGCACCCCGGCGCGGGGGGGTGAGCAGTTCTTC,CASTPARGGEQFF
TRBD2,-,TRBJ2-7,TRBV7-9,TGTGCCAGCAGCTTAGTAATGCGGGGGGCCGACGAGCAGTACTTC,CASSLVMRGADEQYF
-,few,TRBJ2-7,TRBV27,TGTGCCAGCAGTCCCGCGTTTCAGGGCTTCCCCTACGAGCAGTACTTC,CASSPAFQGFPYEQYF
-,-,TRBJ1-5,TRBV5-1,TGCGCCAGCAGCTTAGGCTATGATAGCAATCAGCCCCAGCATTTT,CASSLGYDSNQPQHF
TRBD1,-,TRBJ1-2,TRBV29-1,TGCAGCGTTGCCGGGACAGGAAAAACTAACTATGGCTACACCTTC,CSVAGTGKTNYGYTF
TRBD2,-,TRBJ2-1,TRBV7-2,TGTGCCAGCAGCCTAGACTCTAGCGGGGGCTCCTACAATGAGCAGTTCTTC,CASSLDSSGGSYNEQFF
-,-,TRBJ2-6,TRBV27,TGTGCCAGCAGCACTAGACGGGCCAACGTCCTGACTTTC,CASSTRRANVLTF
-,-,TRBJ2-2,TRBV5-4,TGTGCCAGCAGCCTCCCAACACCGAACACCGGGGAGCTGTTTTTT,CASSLPTPNTGELFF
-,-,TRBJ1-2,TRBV6-5,TGTGCCAGCAGTTACGACACGGGCCCTACTTATGGCTACACCTTC,CASSYDTGPTYGYTF
-,-,TRBJ1-5,TRBV5-5,TGTGCCAGCAGCTACGGGCAGGGAAAGCGCAATCAGCCCCAGCATTTT,CASSYGQGKRNQPQHF
TRBD2,-,TRBJ2-7,TRBV6-5,TGTGCCAGCACCAGCCCCCTAGCGGGAGGGTACAATGAGCAGTACTTC,CASTSPLAGGYNEQYF